Shown below are 32 T cell receptor beta chains from a single sample sequenced in a study of CD8+ T cells in alopecia areata. Stated treatment: oral pan-JAK inhibitor, 5-10 mg twice daily. Sequencing templates came from extracted RNA that was reverse transcribed into cDNA. Profiling relied on immunoSEQ multiplex PCR, and the TCRdb table lists in-frame clones only, not all of them. The table includes some 150,000 clones, roughly four fifths detected once. The specimen was CD8+ T cells sorted from blood, collected at week 4, from a patient treated with tofacitinib. The receptors originated from a human donor with alopecia areata.

The genes are TRBV7-9 and TRBJ2-7; D perhaps matches TRBD1 (5 bases). V lost 4 bases, J lost 3 bases, and 13 bases lay in between. This CDR3 has 14 residues. The V gene's germline CDR1 is SEHNR and CDR2 FQNEAQ (reference sequence). The CDR3 loop is CASSSLPRDYEQYF. CDR3 DNA: TGTGCCAGCAGCTCCCTCCCCAGGGACTACGAGCAGTACTTC.

This chain's CDR3 is CASSQDLTSGDEQYF. DNA for the CDR3: TGCGCCAGCAGCCAAGATCTTACTAGCGGGGACGAGCAGTACTTC. This sequence joins TRBV4-1 and TRBJ2-7; 10 bases agree with TRBD2. V trimming: 0 bases; J trimming: 5 bases; junction bases outside the gene matches: 4. The germline gives CDR1 MGHRA, CDR2 YSYEKL. The CDR3 totals 15 residues.

The chain recombines TRBV7-2 with TRBJ2-3; 7 bases fit TRBD1. From germline, CDR1 is SGHTA and CDR2 FQGNSA. The junction had 11 bases not matched to a gene; V was cut back by 1 base and J by 4 bases. This CDR3 contains 17 residues. CDR3 DNA: TGTGCCAGCAGCTTAGGGTGGTCCAGGGGGAGCCCAGATACGCAGTATTTT. Residues: CASSLGWSRGSPDTQYF.

The chain's CDR3 is CASSTSGASTDTQYF. The CDR3, as DNA: TGTGCCAGTAGTACCAGCGGGGCTTCCACAGATACGCAGTATTTT. J is TRBJ2-3 and V is TRBV19; TRBD2 matches 7 bases. Germline V gene data show CDR1 as LNHDA and CDR2 as SQIVND (reference sequence). This CDR3 spans 15 amino acids. Trimming at V came to 4 bases and at J to 2 bases, leaving 6 bases not matched to a gene.

This clone has just a few counts. The chain combines TRBV9 with TRBJ2-5; D may be TRBD1 or TRBD2 (7 bases each). V shed 0 bases and J shed 4 bases, with 13 bases lying between them. The CDR3 is 15 residues long. CDR1 and CDR2 (germline): SGDLS, YYNGEE. The CDR3 DNA is TGTGCCAGCAGCGTAGATGGCAGGGGGGGAGAGACCCAGTACTTC. Translated, it gives CASSVDGRGGETQYF.

V usage is TRBV7-9 and J usage is TRBJ2-7, with 8 positions matching TRBD1. The CDR3 is 14 amino acids. Unmatched junction bases numbered 4, after V lost 1 base and J lost 5 bases. Germline CDR1 is SEHNR and CDR2 is FQNEAQ (reference sequence). Here the CDR3 reads CASSLEDRANEQYF. The CDR3 DNA follows: TGTGCCAGCAGCTTAGAGGACAGGGCGAACGAGCAGTACTTC. The entire variable domain, with the rest obtained from reference TRBV7-9 and TRBJ2-7, is as follows: DTGVSQNPRHKITKRGQNVTFRCDPISEHNRLYWYRQTLGQGPEFLTYFQNEAQLEKSRLLSDRFSAERPKGSFSTLEIQRTEQGDSAMYLCASSLEDRANEQYFGPGTRLTVT.

This clone was counted only a few times. The CDR3 loop reads CASSFTGGYEQYF. Here the CDR3 DNA reads TGCGCCAGCAGCTTCACAGGGGGGTACGAGCAGTACTTC. The chain carries TRBV5-1 and TRBJ2-7; the match to TRBD1 covers 8 bases. Unmatched junction bases numbered 2, after V lost 2 bases and J lost 4 bases. The CDR3 spans 13 residues. Germline V CDR1 and CDR2: SGHRS, YFSETQ.

The V and J genes are TRBV18 and TRBJ2-1, with D maybe TRBD2 (5 bases). This CDR3 contains 15 residues. Looked up from germline, CDR1 is KGHSH and CDR2 is LQKENI. Trimming left V 3 bases short and J 9 bases short, with 18 bases between. The CDR3 sequence is CASSPTGPRVSEQFF. CDR3 sequence (DNA): TGTGCCAGCTCACCGACCGGTCCGCGGGTGAGTGAGCAGTTCTTC.

The chain uses TRBV7-9 and TRBJ1-2; no definite D call. V lost 2 bases to trimming and J lost 1 base, with 8 bases between them. The CDR3 extends over 14 amino acids. CDR1 is SEHNR and CDR2 is FQNEAQ in the germline V gene (reference sequence). CDR3 sequence reads: CASSLKQINYGYTF. In nucleotides, the CDR3 is TGTGCCAGCAGCTTAAAACAGATTAACTATGGCTACACCTTC. Based on the CDR3 plus reference TRBV7-9 and TRBJ1-2, the full variable domain is DTGVSQNPRHKITKRGQNVTFRCDPISEHNRLYWYRQTLGQGPEFLTYFQNEAQLEKSRLLSDRFSAERPKGSFSTLEIQRTEQGDSAMYLCASSLKQINYGYTFGSGTRLTVV.

The chain is built from TRBV6-5 and TRBJ2-2; weak D call: TRBD2 (5 bases). This CDR3 comprises 14 residues. The V and J ends lost 0 bases and 6 bases respectively, with 8 bases between them. Per the germline V gene, CDR1 is MNHEY and CDR2 is SVGAGI. The CDR3 loop is CASSYSNGAGELFF. For the CDR3, the DNA is TGTGCCAGCAGTTACTCGAACGGGGCCGGGGAGCTGTTTTTT.

This chain uses TRBV6-1 with TRBJ2-1; 9 positions match TRBD2. The CDR3 has 15 residues. J was trimmed by 0 bases and V by 7 bases; bases with no gene match: 4. CDR1 and CDR2 (germline): MNHNS, SASEGT. CDR3 sequence reads: CASNLLAGSYNEQFF. The DNA for the CDR3 is TGTGCCAGCAACTTACTAGCGGGCTCCTACAATGAGCAGTTCTTC.

The V call is TRBV7-8, the J call TRBJ2-1, with D possibly TRBD2 on 7 matching bases. Looked up from germline, CDR1 is SGHVS and CDR2 is FQNEAQ. Trimming stripped 1 base from V and 3 bases from J, with 13 bases between. The CDR3 length is 16 residues. Here the CDR3 DNA reads TGTGCCAGCAGCTTAGTTCGCGGGGGCCTCTACAATGAGCAGTTCTTC. This translates into CASSLVRGGLYNEQFF. The variable domain in full, with the rest retrieved from reference TRBV7-8 and TRBJ2-1, is GAGVSQSPRYKVAKRGQDVALRCDPISGHVSLFWYQQALGQGPEFLTYFQNEAQLDKSGLPSDRFFAERPEGSVSTLKIQRTQQEDSAVYLCASSLVRGGLYNEQFFGPGTRLTVL.

The chain carries TRBV19 and TRBJ1-1, with D hard to call. Germline CDR1 LNHDA, CDR2 SQIVND (reference sequence). The CDR3 sequence is 13 residues long. Trimming shortened V by 5 bases and J by 4 bases, and 11 bases separated the two germline ends. The CDR3 here is CASSVGIFTEAFF. DNA of the CDR3: TGTGCCAGTAGTGTCGGGATTTTCACTGAAGCTTTCTTT.

The chain couples TRBV5-1 to TRBJ1-1, with a possible D match to TRBD1 (6 bases). V was trimmed by 5 bases and J by 3 bases, leaving 17 bases between them. Germline values: CDR1 SGHRS, CDR2 YFSETQ. This CDR3 spans 15 amino acids. The CDR3 nucleotides are TGCGCCAGCAGGCCCTCCGGAGGGGGGTACACTGAAGCTTTCTTT. Protein sequence: CASRPSGGGYTEAFF.

This chain links TRBV7-9 with TRBJ2-7; tentatively, D is TRBD1 or TRBD2 (7 bases each). Per germline, CDR1 SEHNR and CDR2 FQNEAQ (reference sequence). This CDR3 comprises 12 residues. V dropped 10 bases and J dropped 3 bases, with 13 bases sitting between them. The CDR3 spells CATSGGDYEQYF. The CDR3 DNA sequence: TGTGCCACCTCAGGGGGGGACTACGAGCAGTACTTC.

The chain has TRBV14 and TRBJ2-2, with TRBD1 identical over 8 bases. The CDR3 runs 15 residues. Trimming removed 3 bases from V and 7 bases from J; junction bases left unmatched: 7. The germline CDR1 and CDR2 sequences are SGHDN and FVKESK. CDR3: CASSQETGDHGELFF. In DNA, the CDR3 is TGTGCCAGCAGCCAGGAGACAGGGGATCACGGGGAGCTGTTTTTT.

This clone occurred once. The chain is built from TRBV7-9 and TRBJ2-5; D is uncertain. Per germline, CDR1 SEHNR and CDR2 FQNEAQ (reference sequence). This CDR3 contains 12 residues. Trimming left V 7 bases short and J 1 base short, with 7 bases between. CDR3 sequence reads: CASTNTQETQYF. CDR3 bases: TGTGCCAGCACCAATACCCAAGAGACCCAGTACTTC.

The rearrangement links TRBV4-1 to TRBJ1-2, with 8 bases fitting TRBD1. V shed 1 base, J shed 8 bases, and the junction held 6 bases outside the gene matches. The CDR3 sequence is 14 residues long. Germline V gene sequence: CDR1 MGHRA, CDR2 YSYEKL. In DNA form, the CDR3 reads TGCGCCAGCAGCCAAGCGGACAGGGAGGAAGGCTACACCTTC. This encodes CASSQADREEGYTF.

This clone was observed a single time. The sample carries other DNA sequences with the same CDR3. The rearrangement joins TRBV6-5 to TRBJ2-7; 8 bases match TRBD1. CDR1 is MNHEY, CDR2 SVGAGI, per germline. CDR3 size: 14 residues. The trim removed 2 bases at V and 4 bases at J, leaving 4 bases unmatched. The CDR3 DNA reads as TGTGCCAGCAGTTACGGGACAGGAGCTTACGAGCAGTACTTC. As protein: CASSYGTGAYEQYF.

As for this clone: A much larger clone lies one base from this, so it may be a read error. In the same sample, other DNA sequences code for this CDR3. The chain employs TRBV7-9 and TRBJ2-7; D unresolved. Germline V lookup: CDR1 SEHNR, CDR2 FQNEAQ (reference sequence). V was pared by 1 base and J by 3 bases, with 1 base between. The CDR3 loop spans 11 amino acids. The CDR3 sequence: CASSLVYEQYF. The CDR3 region has the DNA TGTGCCAGCAGCTTAGTCTACGAGCAGTACTTC.

The rearrangement joins TRBV4-1 to TRBJ2-7; maybe TRBD1 (6 bases). The CDR3 totals 17 residues. The germline gives CDR1 MGHRA, CDR2 YSYEKL. The V end lost 0 bases, the J end lost 2 bases, and 17 bases lay between the germline ends. The CDR3 spells CASSQEGPGTLTYEQYF. CDR3 in DNA: TGCGCCAGCAGCCAAGAGGGTCCCGGGACACTTACCTACGAGCAGTACTTC.

This sequence joins TRBV5-1 and TRBJ2-5; no definite D call. With 2 bases removed from V and 2 bases from J, the gap between germline ends came to 13 bases. The CDR3 is made up of 15 amino acids. Germline V lookup: CDR1 SGHRS, CDR2 YFSETQ. CDR3 bases: TGCGCCAGCAGCTTACTTAGCAACACACAAGAGACCCAGTACTTC. Amino acids: CASSLLSNTQETQYF.

The chain recombines TRBV18 with TRBJ2-1; 12 bases line up with TRBD1. Per the germline V gene, CDR1 is KGHSH and CDR2 is LQKENI. The CDR3 loop spans 17 amino acids. Trimming removed 4 bases from V and 2 bases from J; junction bases left unmatched: 6. The CDR3 sequence: CASSLLWDRGPYNEQFF. The CDR3 nucleotides are TGTGCCAGCTCACTACTTTGGGACAGGGGGCCCTACAATGAGCAGTTCTTC. The variable domain in full, completed from reference TRBV18 and TRBJ2-1, reads NAGVMQNPRHLVRRRGQEARLRCSPMKGHSHVYWYRQLPEEGLKFMVYLQKENIIDESGMPKERFSAEFPKEGPSILRIQQVVRGDSAAYFCASSLLWDRGPYNEQFFGPGTRLTVL.

The rearrangement links TRBV10-3 to TRBJ2-1; 10 nucleotides agree with TRBD2. The CDR3 totals 15 residues. Germline CDR1 reads ENHRY; CDR2 reads SYGVKD. V gave up 0 bases and J gave up 8 bases; unmatched junction bases: 4. The CDR3 protein is CAISESLAGGHEQFF. CDR3 bases: TGTGCCATCAGTGAGTCTTTAGCGGGGGGACATGAGCAGTTCTTC.

The chain joins TRBV4-3 to TRBJ1-1; tentative D call: TRBD1 (5 bases). The CDR3 length is 16 residues. CDR1 LGHNA and CDR2 YSLEER come from the germline V gene. The ends were cut back, 0 bases at V and 3 bases at J, with 14 bases in the middle. The DNA for the CDR3 is TGCGCCAGCAGCCAAGATCTGGCAGGGTGGGACACTGAAGCTTTCTTT. Residues: CASSQDLAGWDTEAFF.

The chain has TRBV30 and TRBJ2-7, with a tentative D call TRBD1 (5 bases). The V gene lost 3 bases and the J gene lost 2 bases, with 8 bases spanning the gap. This CDR3 has 12 amino acids. Germline assignment: CDR1 GTSNPN and CDR2 SVGIG (reference sequence). The CDR3 nucleotides are TGTGCCTGGAGCAGGGCCACCTACGAGCAGTACTTC. Translated: CAWSRATYEQYF.

The chain's CDR3 is CASSHRPGQGRDEQFF. In DNA form, the CDR3 reads TGTGCCAGCTCACACCGGCCGGGACAGGGGCGCGATGAGCAGTTCTTC. The rearrangement uses TRBV9 and TRBJ2-1, with 10 bases fitting TRBD1. V gave up 7 bases and J gave up 8 bases; unmatched junction bases: 15. The CDR3 sequence is 16 residues long. The germline V gene encodes CDR1 SGDLS and CDR2 YYNGEE.

V and J are TRBV19 and TRBJ1-2; D call uncertain. The CDR3 covers 11 residues. Germline V CDR1 and CDR2: LNHDA, SQIVND (reference sequence). Deletions cut 6 bases from V and 8 bases from J, with 10 bases between. The CDR3 DNA is TGTGCCAGTAGGGTGGGAGGCGGCTACACCTTC. Protein: CASRVGGGYTF.

In DNA, the CDR3 is TGTGCCAGTAGGGCGGAAGGGACAGAGACCCAGTACTTC. Amino acids: CASRAEGTETQYF. The chain employs TRBV19 and TRBJ2-5; D assignment may be TRBD1 or TRBD2 (5 bases each). In germline, CDR1 is LNHDA, CDR2 SQIVND (reference sequence). V was pared by 6 bases and J by 4 bases, with 12 bases between. This CDR3 contains 13 residues. The variable domain in full, completed from reference TRBV19 and TRBJ2-5, reads DGGITQSPKYLFRKEGQNVTLSCEQNLNHDAMYWYRQDPGQGLRLIYYSQIVNDFQKGDIAEGYSVSREKKESFPLTVTSAQKNPTAFYLCASRAEGTETQYFGPGTRLLVL.

The J gene is TRBJ1-2, the V gene TRBV6-6, with D maybe TRBD1 (6 bases). Germline lookup yields CDR1 MNHNY and CDR2 SVGAGI (reference sequence). Trimming shortened V by 0 bases and J by 3 bases, and 8 bases separated the two germline ends. CDR3 length: 14 amino acids. The CDR3 here is CASSYSDSYYGYTF. CDR3 DNA sequence: TGTGCCAGCAGTTACTCGGACAGCTACTATGGCTACACCTTC.

The rearrangement joins TRBV2 to TRBJ2-7; D is possibly TRBD2 (5 bases). The V gene's germline CDR1 is SNHLY and CDR2 FYNNEI. The CDR3 contains 12 residues. Trimming removed 8 bases at V and 4 bases at J, with 12 bases between. CDR3 sequence (DNA): TGTGCCAGCGTCCCTCCGGGGTACGAGCAGTACTTC. Its protein is CASVPPGYEQYF.

The chain couples TRBV19 to TRBJ2-3, with 8 bases that match TRBD1. The trim removed 11 bases at V and 6 bases at J, leaving 13 bases unmatched. The CDR3 loop spans 14 amino acids. Germline loops: CDR1 LNHDA, CDR2 SQIVND (reference sequence). This chain's CDR3 is CASIGGRGQDTQYF. CDR3 bases: TGTGCCTCCATAGGGGGCAGGGGGCAGGATACGCAGTATTTT. Filled out from reference TRBV19 and TRBJ2-3, the complete variable domain reads DGGITQSPKYLFRKEGQNVTLSCEQNLNHDAMYWYRQDPGQGLRLIYYSQIVNDFQKGDIAEGYSVSREKKESFPLTVTSAQKNPTAFYLCASIGGRGQDTQYFGPGTRLTVL.